This TCR beta chain derives from a study of technical replicates of blood from a few donors. With 0 bases clipped from V and 5 bases from J, the junction kept 7 bases outside the gene matches. This CDR3 region has 15 residues. Germline V gives CDR1 SQVTM, CDR2 ANQGSEA. Repertoires were generated with immunoSEQ multiplex PCR, while TCRdb's copy carries only in-frame clones and drops some. The data show 91,000 or so clones, around 95% seen once. This clone was counted once. The genes are TRBV29-1 and TRBJ2-3; the match to TRBD1 covers 8 bases. This receptor was obtained from a human donor in good health. The sequenced sample consisted of T cells isolated from PBMCs. The CDR3, as DNA: TGCAGCGTTGAAGATCGGGGACAGGTGCTAGATACGCAGTATTTT. It specifies CSVEDRGQVLDTQYF.